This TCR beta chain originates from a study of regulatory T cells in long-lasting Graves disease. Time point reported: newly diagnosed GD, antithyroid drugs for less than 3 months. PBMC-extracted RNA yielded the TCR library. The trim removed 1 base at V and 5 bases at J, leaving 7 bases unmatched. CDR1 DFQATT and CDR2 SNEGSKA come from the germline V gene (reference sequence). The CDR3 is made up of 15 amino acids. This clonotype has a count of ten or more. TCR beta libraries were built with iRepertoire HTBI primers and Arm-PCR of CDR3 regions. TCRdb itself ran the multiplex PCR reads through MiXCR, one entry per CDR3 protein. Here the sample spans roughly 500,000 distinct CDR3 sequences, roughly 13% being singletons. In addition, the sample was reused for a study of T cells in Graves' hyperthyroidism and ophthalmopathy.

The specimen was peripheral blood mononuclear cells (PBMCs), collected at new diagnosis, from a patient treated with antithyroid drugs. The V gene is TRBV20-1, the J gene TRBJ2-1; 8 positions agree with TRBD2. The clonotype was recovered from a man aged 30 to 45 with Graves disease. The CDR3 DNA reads TGCAGTGCTAGAGCTACTAGCGGAGCTGACAATGAGCAGTTCTTC. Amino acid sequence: CSARATSGADNEQFF.